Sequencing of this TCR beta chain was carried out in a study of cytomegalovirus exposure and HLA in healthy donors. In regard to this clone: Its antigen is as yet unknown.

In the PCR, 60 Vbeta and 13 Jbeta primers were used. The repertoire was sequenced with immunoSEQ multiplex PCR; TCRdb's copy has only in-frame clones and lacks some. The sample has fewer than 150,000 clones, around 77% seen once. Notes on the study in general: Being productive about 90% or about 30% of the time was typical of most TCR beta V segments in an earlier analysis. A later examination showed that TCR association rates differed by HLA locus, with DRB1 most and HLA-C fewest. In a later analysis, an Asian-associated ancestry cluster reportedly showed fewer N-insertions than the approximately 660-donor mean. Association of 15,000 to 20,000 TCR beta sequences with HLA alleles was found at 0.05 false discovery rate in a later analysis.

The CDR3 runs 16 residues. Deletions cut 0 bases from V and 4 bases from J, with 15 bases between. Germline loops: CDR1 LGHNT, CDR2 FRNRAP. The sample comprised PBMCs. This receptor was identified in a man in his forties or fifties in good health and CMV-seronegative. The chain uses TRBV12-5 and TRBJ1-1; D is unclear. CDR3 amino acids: CASGLVHGGGSTEAFF. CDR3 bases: TGTGCTAGTGGTTTGGTACATGGTGGAGGGAGCACTGAAGCTTTCTTT.